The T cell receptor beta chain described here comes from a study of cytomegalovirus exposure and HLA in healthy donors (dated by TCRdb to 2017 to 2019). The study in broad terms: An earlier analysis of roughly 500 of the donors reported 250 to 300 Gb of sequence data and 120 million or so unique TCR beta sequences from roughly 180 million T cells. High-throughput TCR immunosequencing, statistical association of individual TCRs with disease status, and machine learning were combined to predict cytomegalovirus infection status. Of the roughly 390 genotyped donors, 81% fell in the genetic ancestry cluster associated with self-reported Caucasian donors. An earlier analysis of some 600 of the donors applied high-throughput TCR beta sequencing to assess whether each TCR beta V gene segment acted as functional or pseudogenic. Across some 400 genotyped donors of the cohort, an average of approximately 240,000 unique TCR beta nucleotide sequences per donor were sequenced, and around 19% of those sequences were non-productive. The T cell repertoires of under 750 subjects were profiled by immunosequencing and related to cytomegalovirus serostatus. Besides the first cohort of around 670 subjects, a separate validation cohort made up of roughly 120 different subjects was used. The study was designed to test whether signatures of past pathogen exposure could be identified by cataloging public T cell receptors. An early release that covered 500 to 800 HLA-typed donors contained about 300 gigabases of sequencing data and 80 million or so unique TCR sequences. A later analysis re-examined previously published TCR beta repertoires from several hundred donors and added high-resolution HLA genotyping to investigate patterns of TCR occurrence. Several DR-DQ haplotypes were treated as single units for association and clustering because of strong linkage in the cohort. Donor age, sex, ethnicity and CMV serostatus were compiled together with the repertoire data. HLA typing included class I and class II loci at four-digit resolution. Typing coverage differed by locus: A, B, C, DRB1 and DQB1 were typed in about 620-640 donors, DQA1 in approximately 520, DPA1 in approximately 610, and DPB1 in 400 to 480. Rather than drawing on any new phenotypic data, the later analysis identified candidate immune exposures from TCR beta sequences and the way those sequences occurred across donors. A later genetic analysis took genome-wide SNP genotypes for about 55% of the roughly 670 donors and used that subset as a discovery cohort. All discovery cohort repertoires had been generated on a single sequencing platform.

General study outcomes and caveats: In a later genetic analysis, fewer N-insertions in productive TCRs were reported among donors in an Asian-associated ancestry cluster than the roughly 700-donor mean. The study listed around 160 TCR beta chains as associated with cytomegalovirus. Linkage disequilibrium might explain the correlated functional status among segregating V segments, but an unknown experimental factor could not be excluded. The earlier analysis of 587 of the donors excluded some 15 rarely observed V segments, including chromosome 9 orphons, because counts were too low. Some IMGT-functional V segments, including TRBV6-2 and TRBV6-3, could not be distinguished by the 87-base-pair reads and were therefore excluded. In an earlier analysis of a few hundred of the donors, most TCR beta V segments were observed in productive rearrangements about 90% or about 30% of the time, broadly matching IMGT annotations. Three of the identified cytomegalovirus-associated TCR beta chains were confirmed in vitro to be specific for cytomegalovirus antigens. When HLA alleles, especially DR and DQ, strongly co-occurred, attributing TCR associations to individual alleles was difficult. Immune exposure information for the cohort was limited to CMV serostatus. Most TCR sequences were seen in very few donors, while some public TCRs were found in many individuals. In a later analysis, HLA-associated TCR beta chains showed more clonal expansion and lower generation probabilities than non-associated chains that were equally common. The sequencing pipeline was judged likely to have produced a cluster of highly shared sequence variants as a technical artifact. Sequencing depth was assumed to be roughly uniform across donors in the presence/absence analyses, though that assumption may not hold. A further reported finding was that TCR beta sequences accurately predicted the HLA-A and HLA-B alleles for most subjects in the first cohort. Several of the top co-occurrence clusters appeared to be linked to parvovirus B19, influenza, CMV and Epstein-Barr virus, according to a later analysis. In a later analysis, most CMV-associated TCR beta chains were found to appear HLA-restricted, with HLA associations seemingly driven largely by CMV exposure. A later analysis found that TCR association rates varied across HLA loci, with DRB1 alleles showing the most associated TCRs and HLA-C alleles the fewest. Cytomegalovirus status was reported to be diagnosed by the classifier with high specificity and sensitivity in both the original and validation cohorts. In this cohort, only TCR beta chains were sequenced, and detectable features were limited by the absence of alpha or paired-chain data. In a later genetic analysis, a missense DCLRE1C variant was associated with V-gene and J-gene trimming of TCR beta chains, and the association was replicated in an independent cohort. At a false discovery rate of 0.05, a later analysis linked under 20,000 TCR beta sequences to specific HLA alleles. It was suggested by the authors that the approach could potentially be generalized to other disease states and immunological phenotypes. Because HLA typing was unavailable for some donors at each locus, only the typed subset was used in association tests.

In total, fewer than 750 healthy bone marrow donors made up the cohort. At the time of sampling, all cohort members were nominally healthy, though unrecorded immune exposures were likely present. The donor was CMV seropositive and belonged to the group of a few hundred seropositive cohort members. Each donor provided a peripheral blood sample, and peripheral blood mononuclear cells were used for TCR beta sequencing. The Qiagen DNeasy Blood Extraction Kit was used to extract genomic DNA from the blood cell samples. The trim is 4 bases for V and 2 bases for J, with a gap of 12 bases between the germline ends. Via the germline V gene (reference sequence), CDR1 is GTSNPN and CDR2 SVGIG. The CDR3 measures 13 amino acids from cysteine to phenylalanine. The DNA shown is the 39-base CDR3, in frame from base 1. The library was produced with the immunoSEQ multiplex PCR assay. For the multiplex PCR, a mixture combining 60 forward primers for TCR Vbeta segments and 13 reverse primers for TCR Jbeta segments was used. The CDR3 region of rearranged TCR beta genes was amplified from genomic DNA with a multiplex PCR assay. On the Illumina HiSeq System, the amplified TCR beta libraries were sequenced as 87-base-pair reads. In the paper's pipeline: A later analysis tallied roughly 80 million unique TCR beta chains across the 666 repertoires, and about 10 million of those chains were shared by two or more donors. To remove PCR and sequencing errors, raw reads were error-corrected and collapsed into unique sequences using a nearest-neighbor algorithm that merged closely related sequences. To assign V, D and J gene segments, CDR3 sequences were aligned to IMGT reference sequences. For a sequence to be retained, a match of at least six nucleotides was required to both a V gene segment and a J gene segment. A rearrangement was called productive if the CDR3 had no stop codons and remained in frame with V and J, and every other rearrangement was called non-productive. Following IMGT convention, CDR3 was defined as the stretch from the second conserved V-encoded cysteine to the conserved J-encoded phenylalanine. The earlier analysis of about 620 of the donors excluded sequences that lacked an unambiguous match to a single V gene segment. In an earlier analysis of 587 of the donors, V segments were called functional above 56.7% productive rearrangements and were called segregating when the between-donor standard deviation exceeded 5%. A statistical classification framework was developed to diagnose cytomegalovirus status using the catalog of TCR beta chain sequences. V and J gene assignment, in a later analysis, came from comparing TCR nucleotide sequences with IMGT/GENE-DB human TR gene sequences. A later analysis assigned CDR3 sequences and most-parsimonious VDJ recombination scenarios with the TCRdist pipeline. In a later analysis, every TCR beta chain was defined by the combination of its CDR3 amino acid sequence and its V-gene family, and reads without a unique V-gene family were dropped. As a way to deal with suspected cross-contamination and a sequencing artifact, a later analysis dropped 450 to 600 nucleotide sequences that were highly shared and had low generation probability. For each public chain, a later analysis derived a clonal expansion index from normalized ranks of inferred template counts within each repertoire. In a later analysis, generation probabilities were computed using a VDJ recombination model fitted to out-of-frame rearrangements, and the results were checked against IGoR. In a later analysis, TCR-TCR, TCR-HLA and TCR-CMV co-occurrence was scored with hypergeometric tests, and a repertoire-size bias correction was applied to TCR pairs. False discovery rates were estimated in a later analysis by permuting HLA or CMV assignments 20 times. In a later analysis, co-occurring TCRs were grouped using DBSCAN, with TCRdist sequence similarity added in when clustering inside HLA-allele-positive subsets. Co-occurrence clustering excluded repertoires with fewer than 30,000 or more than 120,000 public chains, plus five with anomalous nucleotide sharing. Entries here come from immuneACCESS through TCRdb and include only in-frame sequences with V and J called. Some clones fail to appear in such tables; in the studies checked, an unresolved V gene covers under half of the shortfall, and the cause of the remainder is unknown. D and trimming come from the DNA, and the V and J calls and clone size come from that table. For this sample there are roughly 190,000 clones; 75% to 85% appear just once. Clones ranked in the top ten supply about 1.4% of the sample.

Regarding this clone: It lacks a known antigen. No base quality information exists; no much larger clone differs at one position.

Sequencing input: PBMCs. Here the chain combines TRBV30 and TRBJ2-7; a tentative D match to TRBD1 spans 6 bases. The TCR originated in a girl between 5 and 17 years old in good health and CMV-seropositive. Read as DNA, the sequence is TGTGCCTGGACCAGGGGTTTGGCCTACGAGCAGTACTTC. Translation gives CAWTRGLAYEQYF.